This T cell receptor beta chain comes out of a study of T-cell memory formation after mild COVID-19 (dated by TCRdb to the early 2020s). Background for the entire study: TCR sequence clusters from the two donors were found to be largely donor specific. In a couple of donors, T-cell clones that expanded and contracted after mild COVID-19 were tracked by sequencing TCRalpha and TCRbeta repertoires over time. The cohort was made up of two young adult volunteers, one female and one male, who were previously healthy.

V and J lose 3 bases and 0 bases, and a span of 16 bases separates them. The CDR3 goes from the cysteine to the phenylalanine over 17 residues. CDR3 DNA is the only sequence kept; it has 51 bases, read in frame from the first base. From a lookup of the germline V gene (reference sequence), CDR1 and CDR2 are SEHNR and FQNEAQ. The listed sequencing device is Illumina NovaSeq 6000. Using 5'RACE with constant-segment primers, TCRalpha and TCRbeta cDNA libraries were constructed, with sample barcodes and unique molecular identifiers added in the process. RNA was extracted from every sample with Trizol reagent. The libraries were amplified in two PCR steps, and the second step added a second sample barcode and Illumina TruSeq adapters. Libraries were sequenced on an Illumina NovaSeq with 2 x 150 bp paired-end reads. The published analysis was carried out like this. Reads were demultiplexed and collapsed into UMI-guided consensus sequences with migec v1.2.7. Using mixcr v2.1.11, UMI consensuses were aligned to TRA and TRB V and J templates and then assembled into clonotypes. A clonotype was counted as expanded or contracted only when both edgeR and NoisET called the clonotype significant, with the noise models trained on biological replicates. edgeR calls used a false discovery rate-adjusted p below 0.01 and a log2 fold-change threshold of 1. PCA with hierarchical clustering of max-normalized trajectories of the 1000 most abundant clonotypes was used as exploratory dynamics analysis. The CD4 or CD8 phenotype of responding clones was assigned using the separately sequenced CD4+ and CD8+ repertoires. TCRdb reanalyzed the raw reads on its own, using fastp at Q25 for trimming and MiXCR for clone calling, and kept in-frame beta chains. When rows share a CDR3 protein, they turn into one entry using the most common DNA and genes. Here the V and J calls rest on TCRdb's processing, not on the authors' analysis. This sample is represented by approximately 570,000 distinct CDR3 sequences; around 17% of them were singletons. The leading ten clones occupy around 12% of the sample.

Study-wide findings and limitations: Clones that contracted from day 15 to 85 showed balanced CD4/CD8 phenotypes, whereas a second wave of clones that expanded from day 15 to 37 leaned towards CD4+. Whether the second-wave clones peaking on day 37 were SARS-CoV-2 specific was not confirmed. The detection of some responding clones in pre-infection memory suggests that pre-existing cross-reactive memory T cells joined the SARS-CoV-2 response. Only a couple of mild cases were covered by the study, and larger cohorts that include severe cases with pre-infection samples were considered necessary. Contracting CD4+ clones appeared mostly in the CM and EM memory subsets, whereas CD8+ clones were enriched in EMRA.

Ficoll-Paque density gradient centrifugation was the method used to isolate PBMCs. This clonotype was seen more than once but under ten times. Its antigen remains undetermined. No base quality information exists; no much larger clone differs at one position. This chain joins TRBV7-9 to TRBJ2-3, and TRBD1 may be the D gene, going by 6 matching bases. Sequenced: PBMCs or a T cell subset sorted from them (not recorded which). This TCR derives from an adult woman who had mild COVID-19 (a few samples of this study predate the infection). The sample titles of this study are shuffled in the database, so cell type and time point are left out; the donor was told from shared clones. Read as DNA, the sequence is TGTGCCAGCAGCTTTATAAGGGACATCACTAGCACAGATACGCAGTATTTT. This codes for CASSFIRDITSTDTQYF.